The T cell receptor (beta chain) described here comes from a study of control samples from healthy donors and cancer patients. The assay was immunoSEQ multiplex PCR, and TCRdb's table has in-frame clones only and misses some. The table records around 76,000 clones, around 95% of them present only once. Germline V gives CDR1 SGHNT, CDR2 YENEEA. The CDR3 length is 13 residues. V was pared by 2 bases and J by 0 bases, with 5 bases between. The V and J genes are TRBV11-3 and TRBJ2-7; D not resolved. The sample was blood. The source of this sequence is a middle-aged woman in good health. CDR3 nucleotide sequence: TGTGCCAGCAGCTTAAGTCTCTCCTACGAGCAGTACTTC. As protein: CASSLSLSYEQYF.